This TCR beta chain was obtained from a study of regulatory T cells in long-lasting Graves disease. Study-level background: Newly diagnosed Graves' patients took antithyroid drugs under 3 months.

As to time point: newly diagnosed GD, antithyroid drugs for less than 3 months. With RNA extracted from PBMCs as input, the TCR library was made. A word on this clonotype: Its antigen is unidentified. A much bigger clone sits one base away, suggesting this may be a read error. The CDR3 does not close with the conserved phenylalanine or tryptophan, likely indicating a read error.

V was clipped by 6 bases and J by 1 base; unmatched bases: 9. The CDR3 is 17 residues long. Per germline, CDR1 SNHLY and CDR2 FYNNEI. According to the study, TCR beta libraries were built with iRepertoire HTBI primers and CDR3-region Arm-PCR. From the multiplex PCR reads, TCRdb called clonotypes with MiXCR, one entry per CDR3 protein. Of 360,000 or so distinct CDR3 sequences listed, around 17% are singletons. Regarding the study as a whole: Persistent patients shared more public clonotypes (fewer than 3,000) than newly diagnosed patients (about 970). Patients whose Graves' disease persisted exhibited lower TCR diversity than those newly diagnosed. Persistent disease was associated with favored TRBV28 usage and with favored use of TRBJ1-2 and TRBJ2-5.

These data are also associated with another study on T cells in Graves' hyperthyroidism and ophthalmopathy.

This chain connects TRBV2 to TRBJ1-1, with 12 bases lining up with TRBD1. The source of this sequence is a man in his forties with Graves disease. The source material was peripheral blood mononuclear cells (PBMCs), sampled at new diagnosis, from a patient treated with antithyroid drugs. CDR3 residues: CASSGTGGYGQNTEAFL. CDR3 in DNA: TGTGCCAGCAGCGGGACAGGGGGCTATGGCCAGAACACTGAAGCTTTCCTT.